This is a list of T cell receptor beta chains from one sample in a study of shared T cell receptors in the human thymus. TCRdb's table, derived via immunoSEQ multiplex PCR, lists solely in-frame clones and lacks some. The sample lists hundreds of thousands of clones, approximately 85% occurring once. Separately, the same data were catalogued under a study of human thymus T cells.

Source material: thymocytes. Receptors were obtained from a girl less than two years old with a congenital heart defect. Each CDR3 is given with its conserved first and last residue. A D gene is named only where the DNA matches it firmly. Clone size is shown for a subset of rows, as once, few, many or a class of expanded clone.

>TRBV4-1|TRBJ2-3|few|TRBD1
TGCGCCAGCAGCCAGGGTGCCACTGGACAGGCTAGCACAGATACGCAGTATTTT
CASSQGATGQASTDTQYF
>TRBV6-5|TRBJ2-1|-|TRBD2
TGTGCCAGCAGTTACTTCGCGGGGGGGCGAAATGAGCAGTTCTTC
CASSYFAGGRNEQFF
>TRBV4-2|TRBJ1-1|-|-
TGTGCCAGCAGCCAAGATAGGAGGGAGCCTGAAGCTTTCTTT
CASSQDRREPEAFF
>TRBV5-1|TRBJ1-6|-|-
TGCGCCAGCAGCTTGGACAGAAATTCACCCCTCCACTTT
CASSLDRNSPLHF
>TRBV12-5|TRBJ1-1|-|-
TGTGCTAGTGGTTTGTATGGTCCGGGGAATAGTGAAGCTTTCTTT
CASGLYGPGNSEAFF
>TRBV30|TRBJ1-2|-|TRBD1
TGTGCCTGGAGCATCGGCCGGGACAGGATTGAGATTGGCTACACCTTC
CAWSIGRDRIEIGYTF
>TRBV9|TRBJ1-3|-|-
TGTGCCAGCAGCGTAGCTCCAGGGGTAAACACCATATATTTT
CASSVAPGVNTIYF
>TRBV7-9|TRBJ2-3|-|TRBD1
TGTGCCAGCAGCTTAAAAGGCAGGGGGACAGATACGCAGTATTTT
CASSLKGRGTDTQYF
>TRBV7-9|TRBJ2-7|few|TRBD1
TGTGCCAGCAGCTCCCCGGGACAGGGAGTCGAGCAGTACTTC
CASSSPGQGVEQYF
>TRBV4-1|TRBJ1-2|-|TRBD1
TGCGCCAGCCGTTACGAACAGGGGGCGGAACTTTATGGCTACACCTTC
CASRYEQGAELYGYTF
>TRBV13|TRBJ2-3|-|-
TGTGCCAGCAACTCCTCCACAGATACGCAGTATTTT
CASNSSTDTQYF
>TRBV15|TRBJ1-2|-|-
TGTGCCACCAGCAGAGAATGCAGGGGAGGGGTTGGCTACACCTTC
CATSRECRGGVGYTF
>TRBV10-3|TRBJ2-3|once|TRBD1
TGTGCCATCAGGGATGGACAGGGCCACACCGATACGCAGTATTTT
CAIRDGQGHTDTQYF
>TRBV6-6|TRBJ1-6|-|-
TGTGCCAGCGGCAGGGCAGGTTCACCCCTCCACTTT
CASGRAGSPLHF
>TRBV15|TRBJ2-7|-|-
TGTGCCACCAGCAGCAGATTTATAGACGGGCAGGGTTCCTCCTACGAGCAGTACTTC
CATSSRFIDGQGSSYEQYF
>TRBV25-1|TRBJ1-1|-|-
TGTGCCAGCAGTGAATATCTCTCAGAGAACACTGAAGCTTTCTTT
CASSEYLSENTEAFF
>TRBV7-9|TRBJ1-1|-|-
TGTGCCAGCGGACAGTTGAACACTGAAGCTTTCTTT
CASGQLNTEAFF
>TRBV27|TRBJ2-7|-|-
TGTGCCAGCAGATCTTCAGGGACCTACGAGCAGTACTTC
CASRSSGTYEQYF
>TRBV30|TRBJ2-1|-|-
TGTGCCTGGAGGAGGGGGAGAAGGTACAATGAGCAGTTCTTC
CAWRRGRRYNEQFF
>TRBV25-1|TRBJ2-1|few|-
TGTGCCAGCAGTGAATCTGGCAGGGGAACCTACAATGAGCAGTTCTTC
CASSESGRGTYNEQFF
>TRBV6-1|TRBJ1-1|-|TRBD1
TGTGCCAGCAGTGAAGTAGGACGGGACAGGCGACTTATGAACACTGAAGCTTTCTTT
CASSEVGRDRRLMNTEAFF
>TRBV2|TRBJ2-1|-|-
TGTGCCAGCAGTGAAGCGCTTCGTGGCGGTACTATAAAGCGCTCCTACAATGAGCAGTTCTTC
CASSEALRGGTIKRSYNEQFF
>TRBV28|TRBJ2-1|few|TRBD1
TGTGCCAGCAGTTTAGTGGGGACAGGGAATCAGAATGAGCAGTTCTTC
CASSLVGTGNQNEQFF
>TRBV7-2|TRBJ2-7|-|-
TGTGCCAGCAGCTTAGCAGGGGTTTACGAGCAGTACTTC
CASSLAGVYEQYF
>TRBV28|TRBJ1-2|-|-
TGTGCCGGGGGGGCTTCAAACTATGGCTACACCTTC
CAGGASNYGYTF
>TRBV4-1|TRBJ1-1|-|-
TGCGCCAGCAGCCAAGACGGGTTGAGGGCGCTGAACACTGAAGCTTTCTTT
CASSQDGLRALNTEAFF
>TRBV10-3|TRBJ1-3|-|-
TGTGCCATCAGTGAGACGTACGAACCAACTACCTCTGGAAACACCATATATTTT
CAISETYEPTTSGNTIYF
>TRBV7-7|TRBJ2-2|once|TRBD1
TGTGCTAGCAGCAGCCGGACAGGGGCCGGGGAGCTGTTTTTT
CASSSRTGAGELFF
>TRBV4-1|TRBJ1-5|-|-
TGCGCCAGCAGCCGAGCAGGGGAAGTCCAGCCCCAGCATTTT
CASSRAGEVQPQHF
>TRBV20-1|TRBJ1-2|-|-
TGCAGTGCTCAGTGGAGGGGCTACACCTTC
CSAQWRGYTF
>TRBV4-1|TRBJ2-3|-|-
TGCGCCAGCAGCCAAGGTGAGAGACTCCTTAGCACAGATACGCAGTATTTT
CASSQGERLLSTDTQYF
>TRBV14|TRBJ1-6|-|-
TGTGCCAGCAGCCGAAACAGGGTTGAAAATTCACCCCTCCACTTT
CASSRNRVENSPLHF
>TRBV5-1|TRBJ2-5|once|-
TGCGCCAGCAGCTTGGACAGGGTAGAGACCCAGTACTTC
CASSLDRVETQYF
>TRBV11-2|TRBJ1-5|-|-
TGTGCCAGCAGCCCCTCGCGTCGGCAGCCCCAGCATTTT
CASSPSRRQPQHF
>TRBV29-1|TRBJ2-5|-|TRBD2
TGCAGCGTTGAATCCAGCGGGGGGGCAAGCGGCCAGTACTTC
CSVESSGGASGQYF
>TRBV7-9|TRBJ2-7|-|-
TGTGCCAGCAGCTTAGCAGGTCAGGGTAGCCCCCGTAACCACTACGAGCAGTACTTC
CASSLAGQGSPRNHYEQYF
>TRBV4-1|TRBJ2-1|-|-
TGCGCCAGCACAACGGGGTCTCTTGCCTACAATGAGCAGTTCTTC
CASTTGSLAYNEQFF
>TRBV6-1|TRBJ1-6|-|-
TGTGCCAGCAGTGAAGGAGGGATCCATTCACCCCTCCACTTT
CASSEGGIHSPLHF
>TRBV10-3|TRBJ2-1|-|TRBD2
TGTGCCATCAGTGATCTACCTCGGGGACTAGCAGTGCGAAATGGAAACAATGAGCAGTTCTTC
CAISDLPRGLAVRNGNNEQFF
>TRBV29-1|TRBJ1-2|few|-
TGCAGCGCCGACTGCGCCTATGGCTACACCTTC
CSADCAYGYTF
>TRBV18|TRBJ2-2|-|-
TGTGCCAGCTCACCTCTCAGGGGGGTGTCGAACACCGGGGAGCTGTTTTTT
CASSPLRGVSNTGELFF
>TRBV4-3|TRBJ2-5|-|TRBD2
TGCGCCAGCAGCCGAGCCCAGCGGAAAAGCGGGGGGGTACGAGAGACCCAGTACTTC
CASSRAQRKSGGVRETQYF
>TRBV7-8|TRBJ1-2|-|TRBD1
TGTGCCAGCAGCCGCATTAACTACAGGGGGGGCTATGGCTACACCTTC
CASSRINYRGGYGYTF
>TRBV5-6|TRBJ2-7|-|TRBD1
TGTGCCAGCAGCGCGGGACAGGGATCCTACGAGCAGTACTTC
CASSAGQGSYEQYF
>TRBV18|TRBJ2-5|-|-
TGTGCCAGCTCACCAACAGGCCGAACAGCTCAAGAGACCCAGTACTTC
CASSPTGRTAQETQYF
>TRBV5-6|TRBJ2-1|-|TRBD2
TGTGCCAGCAGCTTGCGGCGGGGGAGCTCCTACAATGAGCAGTTCTTC
CASSLRRGSSYNEQFF
>TRBV28|TRBJ2-3|-|-
TGTGCCAGCAGTATGCCCAGGGCACCCACAGATACGCAGTATTTT
CASSMPRAPTDTQYF
>TRBV10-2|TRBJ2-1|once|-
TGCGCCAGCAGGGACTTAGGGGGGGCCGGCCACTTTAATGAGCAGTTCTTC
CASRDLGGAGHFNEQFF
>TRBV27|TRBJ2-7|-|-
TGTGCCAGCAGTTATAAACAGGGTTACGAGCAGTACTTC
CASSYKQGYEQYF
>TRBV28|TRBJ1-6|-|-
TGTGCCAGCAAGAGGGGGTTACAGAATTCACCCCTCCACTTT
CASKRGLQNSPLHF
>TRBV7-9|TRBJ1-4|-|-
TGTGCCAGCAGCCCACGAAGCTCAAGTGCAACTAATGAAAAACTGTTTTTT
CASSPRSSSATNEKLFF
>TRBV29-1|TRBJ1-2|-|-
TGCAGCGTCGATCGACAGATCTATGGCTACACCTTC
CSVDRQIYGYTF
>TRBV27|TRBJ1-2|-|TRBD1
TGTGCCAGCAGACCGGGACAGGGAGGCTACACCTTC
CASRPGQGGYTF
>TRBV6-5|TRBJ1-6|-|-
TGTGCCAGCAGTTTACAGGATAATTCACCCCTCCACTTT
CASSLQDNSPLHF
>TRBV28|TRBJ1-2|once|TRBD1
TGTGCCAGCACCGGGACAGGGCCTAACTATGGCTACACCTTC
CASTGTGPNYGYTF
>TRBV9|TRBJ2-2|-|-
TGTGCCAGCAGCGTAGGGTCGGGGAGTAGGACCGGGGAGCTGTTTTTT
CASSVGSGSRTGELFF
>TRBV5-1|TRBJ1-1|few|-
TGCGCCAGCAGGGAGTTTCTGAACACTGAAGCTTTCTTT
CASREFLNTEAFF
>TRBV6-5|TRBJ2-7|-|TRBD1
TGTGCCAGCAGCCAGACAGGGCGCGCCTACGAGCAGTACTTC
CASSQTGRAYEQYF
>TRBV9|TRBJ1-3|-|TRBD1
TGTGCCAGCAGCGTATACCCCGAGGGGACAGAGAGAGGAAACACCATATATTTT
CASSVYPEGTERGNTIYF
>TRBV2|TRBJ1-1|-|-
TGTGCCAACCTGACAGAAAAGATCAGGGAGGACACTGAAGCTTTCTTT
CANLTEKIREDTEAFF